This T cell receptor (beta chain) was recovered during a study of CD8+CD57+ T cells in acquired aplastic anemia. Whole-study results and caveats: There were over 25 CD8+ CDR3 sequences that occurred in both patients and controls.

The authors sequenced patients whose flow cytometry had shown CD8+CD57+ cell expansion. Each patient carried a diagnosis of severe acquired aplastic anemia. This clonotype was recorded only once. Its target is not known. The V end lost 2 bases, the J end lost 8 bases, and 9 bases lay between the germline ends. Germline values: CDR1 MNHEY, CDR2 SVGAGI. This CDR3 has 12 residues. TCR beta VDJ and CDR3 profiling used genomic DNA as template. TCRdb processed the reads anew with MiXCR; each CDR3 protein has one entry. The profile shows 75,000 to 100,000 distinct CDR3 sequences, about 67% of them singletons. This TCR derives from a human donor with aplastic anemia. The chain recombines TRBV6-5 with TRBJ1-2; tentative D call: TRBD1 (6 bases). Sequenced material: sorted CD4+, CD8+, or CD8+CD57+ T cells (not recorded which) from PBMCs. The CDR3 loop reads CASSYTGYGYTF. CDR3 DNA sequence: TGTGCCAGCAGTTACACAGGGTACGGCTACACCTTC.